This T cell receptor beta chain comes out of a study of blood T cell repertoires in COVID-19. Study background: Some COVID-19 samples were acute and others convalescent; all came from the United States, Italy and Spain.

The CDR3 contains 12 residues. The V end lost 4 bases, the J end lost 8 bases, and 11 bases lay between the germline ends. Original analysis: Scientists estimated how many nucleated cells there were by amplifying reference gene primers. Repertoires were generated with immunoSEQ multiplex PCR, while TCRdb's copy carries only in-frame clones and drops some. Clone size and the V and J calls come from that table; the DNA yielded D and trimming. The sample contains approximately 72,000 clones, just under 90% of which appear only once. This chain connects TRBV12-3 or TRBV12-4 to TRBJ1-1; possible D gene TRBD1, 6 bases. Sequenced sample: peripheral blood. The sequence was obtained from a man aged 60 to 75 with acute or convalescent COVID-19. The CDR3 here is CASSSRQVEAFF. The CDR3 DNA reads as TGTGCCAGCAGTTCCAGACAGGTGGAAGCTTTCTTT.